The rows below give T cell receptor beta chains drawn from one sample of a study of CD8+CD57+ T cells in acquired aplastic anemia. From the reads, TCRdb called clonotypes with MiXCR, one entry per CDR3 protein. The sample lists 120,000 or so distinct CDR3 sequences, nearly 40% seen once, with 2.6% in the top ten. Sequencing was done on a sample of sorted CD4+, CD8+, or CD8+CD57+ T cells (not recorded which) from PBMCs. The receptor source for this set is a human donor with aplastic anemia. Both conserved end residues are part of each CDR3. A D gene is named only where the DNA matches it firmly. The size of a clone is reported for some rows only, either as once, few or many, or as a class for expanded clones.

J gene | D gene | clone size | V gene | CDR3 DNA | CDR3 protein
TRBJ2-1 | TRBD1 | many | TRBV6-1 | TGTGCCAGCAGTCGGACAGGGGTGGACTACAATGAGCAGTTCTTC | CASSRTGVDYNEQFF
TRBJ1-2 | TRBD1 | . | TRBV7-8 | TGTGCCAGCAGCCTACAGGGGGCAGGGAGCGGCTACACCTTC | CASSLQGAGSGYTF
TRBJ1-5 | . | few | TRBV6-1 | TGTGCCAGCGGGGGCCGGAAGGACCAGCCCCAGCATTTT | CASGGRKDQPQHF
TRBJ2-7 | TRBD1 | . | TRBV7-2 | TGTGCCAGCAGCTTAGCACACAGGGGACAGTACTTC | CASSLAHRGQYF
TRBJ1-2 | . | few | TRBV19 | TGTGCCAGTAGTACAGGGTCTCGGGGCTACACCTTC | CASSTGSRGYTF
TRBJ1-2 | . | . | TRBV10-3 | TGTGCCACCCGAAGCCAGGGGCCCTATGGCTACACCTTC | CATRSQGPYGYTF
TRBJ2-2 | . | many | TRBV19 | TGTGCCAGCACAAAACCCTTGGGGGGAGTGGGGGAGCTGTTTTTT | CASTKPLGGVGELFF
TRBJ1-1 | TRBD1 | . | TRBV7-2 | TGTGCCAGCAGCTTAAAACGACAGGGGGTTGAAGCTTTCTTT | CASSLKRQGVEAFF
TRBJ1-2 | . | many | TRBV7-6 | TGTGCCAGCAGCTCCGACCAGCGTGGCTATGGCTACACCTTC | CASSSDQRGYGYTF
TRBJ1-2 | . | . | TRBV2 | TGTGCCAGTCGAGGCCGGGACATCGGGAGTAACTATGGCTACACCTTC | CASRGRDIGSNYGYTF
TRBJ1-6 | . | . | TRBV20-1 | TGCAGTGCGGGAATTGGGGGACGGGAAAATTCACCCCTCCACTTT | CSAGIGGRENSPLHF
TRBJ2-3 | TRBD2 | . | TRBV25-1 | TGTGCCAGCAGGTGGGGGACGCTGGCGAAGGGACTAGCGGGGGACCGGAGGCAGTATTTT | CASRWGTLAKGLAGDRRQYF
TRBJ1-1 | . | . | TRBV30 | TGTGCCTGGAGCCCCCGCGAAGGGACTGAAGCTTTCTTT | CAWSPREGTEAFF
TRBJ1-2 | . | . | TRBV19 | TGTGCCAGTAGTCCAGACTTAGAGCTTAACTATGGCTACACCTTC | CASSPDLELNYGYTF
TRBJ1-2 | . | . | TRBV4-1 | TGCGCCAGCAGCCAAGGGGGGGTAGGCTATGGCTACACCTTC | CASSQGGVGYGYTF
TRBJ1-5 | . | many | TRBV10-2 | TGCGCCAGCAGTGAGTCGTGGGGGGATAGCAATCAGCCCCAGCATTTT | CASSESWGDSNQPQHF
TRBJ2-1 | TRBD1 | many | TRBV20-1 | TGCAGTGCGATTGGACAGGGAACGGATGAGCAGTTCTTC | CSAIGQGTDEQFF
TRBJ1-1 | . | few | TRBV28 | TGTGCCATCCATACAGGGAGGTTGGGAGCTTTCTTT | CAIHTGRLGAFF
TRBJ2-7 | . | few | TRBV7-9 | TGTGCCAGCAGCTTAGTGGGGGACGAGCAGTACTTC | CASSLVGDEQYF
TRBJ1-2 | TRBD1 | many | TRBV5-4 | TGTGCCAGCGGCTGGGACAGGGAATACGGCTACACCTTC | CASGWDREYGYTF
TRBJ2-1 | TRBD2 | many | TRBV7-2 | TGTGCCAGCAGCCTATATAGCGGGGGGAACAATGAGCAGTTCTTC | CASSLYSGGNNEQFF
TRBJ1-1 | TRBD1 | . | TRBV25-1 | TGTGCCAGCAGTGATGACTTAGCAGGGGGAAGGAACACTAAAGCTTTCTTT | CASSDDLAGGRNTKAFF
TRBJ1-5 | TRBD1 | . | TRBV19 | TGTGCCAGTAGACGGGACAGGGCGGTAGGAGCCCAGCATTTT | CASRRDRAVGAQHF
TRBJ1-5 | TRBD1 | few | TRBV19 | TGTGCCAGTATTCCAGACAGGGGAACGAGTCAGCCCCAGCATTTT | CASIPDRGTSQPQHF
TRBJ2-7 | TRBD2 | few | TRBV3-1 | TGTGCCAGCAGCCCCCGACGGGGGGTCGACGAGCAGTACTTC | CASSPRRGVDEQYF
TRBJ1-5 | . | many | TRBV11-1 | TGTGCCAGCAGCTTAGGCTTGAGTTCCCCCCAGCATTTT | CASSLGLSSPQHF
TRBJ2-1 | . | . | TRBV24-1 | TGTGCCACCAGTGATGTTGCGGGATGGAACAATGAGCAGTTCTTC | CATSDVAGWNNEQFF
TRBJ2-2 | . | . | TRBV2 | TGTGCCAGCACCGGGCGGAGGACCGGGGAGCTGTTTTTT | CASTGRRTGELFF
TRBJ1-5 | . | . | TRBV7-2 | TGTGCCAGCAGCTTAAGTTTAAGCGGGCATAGCAATCAGCCCCAGCATTTT | CASSLSLSGHSNQPQHF
TRBJ1-1 | . | few | TRBV15 | TGTGCCACCAGCAGAGATCGCCATTGGAACACTGAAGCTTTCTTT | CATSRDRHWNTEAFF
TRBJ1-2 | TRBD1 | many | TRBV12-3/TRBV12-4 | TGTGCCAGCAGTCCAACAGGGGGTCCAAACTATGGCTACACCTTC | CASSPTGGPNYGYTF
TRBJ2-5 | . | . | TRBV18 | TGTGCCAGCTCACCAGTTAGGGCCCAAGAGACCCAGTACTTC | CASSPVRAQETQYF
TRBJ1-2 | . | once | TRBV29-1 | TGCAGCGTCGACGTGATGACTGGAGGCTACACCTTC | CSVDVMTGGYTF
TRBJ2-7 | TRBD2 | many | TRBV10-2 | TGCGCCAGCAGGCCTAGCGGGGGCGCCTACGAGCAGTACTTC | CASRPSGGAYEQYF
TRBJ2-1 | TRBD1 | many | TRBV19 | TGTGCCAGTAGGGACAGGGTGGGCTACAATGAGCAGTTCTTC | CASRDRVGYNEQFF
TRBJ1-3 | . | many | TRBV7-6 | TGTGCCAGCAGCTGGGGGGGGGGAAACACCATATATTTT | CASSWGGGNTIYF
TRBJ1-1 | . | . | TRBV7-9 | TGTGCCAGCAGCTTAGCGGGGGGACACATGTACACTGAAGCTTTCTTT | CASSLAGGHMYTEAFF
TRBJ2-1 | TRBD1 | . | TRBV10-3 | TGTGCCATCAGTCCACCGGGACAGGGACCAGAATCCTACAATGAGCAGTTCTTC | CAISPPGQGPESYNEQFF
TRBJ2-2 | . | . | TRBV7-9 | TGTGCCAGCAGCGATTATGAGGGGGCCGGGGAGCTGTTTTTT | CASSDYEGAGELFF
TRBJ2-7 | TRBD2 | . | TRBV10-3 | TGTGCCAGCAGCGCGGGACTAGCGGCTTTCTACGAGCAGTACTTC | CASSAGLAAFYEQYF
TRBJ1-4 | . | . | TRBV3-1 | TGTGCCAGCAGCCCCTTGGGGGGGGATGAAAAACTGTTTTTT | CASSPLGGDEKLFF
TRBJ2-3 | . | many | TRBV4-2 | TGTGCCAGCAGCCAAGGGGATACGCAGTATTTT | CASSQGDTQYF
TRBJ2-2 | . | . | TRBV29-1 | TGCAGCGTGAGCCCAGGGCGGAAGAACACCGGGGAGCTGTTTTTT | CSVSPGRKNTGELFF
TRBJ1-5 | TRBD1 | . | TRBV30 | TGTGCCTGGAGTGTCGACAGGGTATTCAATCAGCCCCAGCATTTT | CAWSVDRVFNQPQHF
TRBJ1-1 | TRBD1 | . | TRBV20-1 | TGCAGTGCTTATCCAGGGGGCCGGGGCACTGAAGCTTTCTTT | CSAYPGGRGTEAFF
TRBJ2-1 | . | many | TRBV9 | TGTGCCAGCAGCGTAATTATTGATGGGGCTAGGGAGCAGTTCTTC | CASSVIIDGAREQFF